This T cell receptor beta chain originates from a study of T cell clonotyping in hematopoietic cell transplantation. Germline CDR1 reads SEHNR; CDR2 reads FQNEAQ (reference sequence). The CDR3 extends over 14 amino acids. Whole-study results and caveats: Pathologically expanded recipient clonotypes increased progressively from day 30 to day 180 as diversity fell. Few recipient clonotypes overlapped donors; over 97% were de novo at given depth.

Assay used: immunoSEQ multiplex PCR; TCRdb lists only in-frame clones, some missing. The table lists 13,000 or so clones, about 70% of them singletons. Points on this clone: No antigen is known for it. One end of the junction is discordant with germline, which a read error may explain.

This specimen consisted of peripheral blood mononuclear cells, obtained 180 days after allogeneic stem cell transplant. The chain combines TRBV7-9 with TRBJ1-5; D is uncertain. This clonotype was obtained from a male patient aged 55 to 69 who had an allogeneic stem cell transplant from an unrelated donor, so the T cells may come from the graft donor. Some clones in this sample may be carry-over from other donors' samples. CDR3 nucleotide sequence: TGTGCCGGCAGCGAGGGTGAGTGGAATCAGCCCCAGCATTTT. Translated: CAGSEGEWNQPQHF.